The next 10 T cell receptor beta chains were all read from a single sample in a study of tumor-infiltrating lymphocytes in primary liver carcinoma. From unsorted bulk tissue weighing 20-30 mg, DNA and RNA were co-extracted. Using a constant-region primer together with ProtoScript II reverse transcriptase, TCR beta cDNA was made from 500 ng of total RNA. Investigators got TCR beta libraries out of three nested multiplex PCR rounds, done with slightly modified ARM-PCR. PCR rounds one and two used TRBV1-TRBV30 forward primers with a C-beta reverse primer for 9 to 10 cycles each. MiXCR, run by TCRdb on the multiplex PCR reads, gives a single entry per CDR3 protein. The table has approximately 99,000 distinct CDR3 sequences, more than 65% seen once. The specimen was liver tumor tissue from sampling region 5. Subset denoted: tumor region T5, tumor centre. These receptors came from a woman aged 60-75 years with primary liver carcinoma and hepatitis B virus infection.

This clonotype was seen a single time. One junction end does not reproduce the germline sequence, and a read error may be involved. The J gene is TRBJ2-1, the V gene TRBV6-1; 8 bases are shared with TRBD2. This CDR3 is 14 amino acids long. The germline CDR1 and CDR2 sequences are MNHNS and SASEGT. CDR3 bases: TGTGCTAGCAGTTTGGTATCGGGAGGGCGTGAGCAGTTCTTC. This encodes CASSLVSGGREQFF.

A remark on this clonotype: At one end the junction does not follow the germline gene, possibly because of a read error. V usage is TRBV6-1 and J usage is TRBJ2-7; D remains ambiguous. CDR3 length: 14 residues. The germline gives CDR1 MNHNS, CDR2 SASEGT. The CDR3 loop is CASRASGMSYKQYF. The CDR3 nucleotides read TGTGCCAGCAGGGCTAGTGGGATGAGCTACAAGCAGTACTTC.

Note on this clonotype: This may be a read error: a much more frequent sequence differs by one nucleotide. This chain connects TRBV28 to TRBJ1-1; the D is unclear. With 5 bases removed from V and 11 bases from J, the gap between germline ends came to 18 bases. Germline CDR1 and CDR2: MDHEN and SYDVKM. The CDR3 has 13 residues. The CDR3 nucleotides read TGTGCCAGCAGTCCTGGGCGGAGGACGACGGCTTTCTTT. It encodes CASSPGRRTTAFF.

Many counts were recorded for this clonotype. The chain is built from TRBV11-3 and TRBJ1-1; D gene unclear. Germline V lookup: CDR1 SGHNT, CDR2 YENEEA. The CDR3 covers 14 residues. V dropped 5 bases and J dropped 2 bases, with 12 bases sitting between them. Here the CDR3 DNA reads TGTGCCAGCAGCCAAGGACTCCAAAACACTGAAGCTTTCTTT. Residues: CASSQGLQNTEAFF.

Comments on this clonotype: Possible read error: a much larger clone is one base away. V is TRBV12-3 or TRBV12-4 and J is TRBJ1-4; D gene unclear. Trimming took off 3 bases at V and 0 bases at J, with 14 bases between the two ends. The CDR3 is 17 amino acids. The CDR3 bases are TGTGCCAGCAGTTTTTCACTCACTTTCGCAACTAATGAAAAACTGTTTTTT. Translating gives CASSFSLTFATNEKLFF.

In its sample, this clonotype was seen many times. The rearrangement uses TRBV5-5 and TRBJ2-3; a possible D gene is TRBD1 (6 bases). The V end lost 1 base, the J end lost 4 bases, and 10 bases lay between the germline ends. Germline assignment: CDR1 SGHKS and CDR2 YYEKEE (reference sequence). This CDR3 region has 14 residues. Here the CDR3 reads CASSLLGGPDTQYF. The CDR3, as DNA: TGTGCCAGCAGCTTGTTAGGGGGACCAGATACGCAGTATTTT.

This clonotype was seen many times. V gene TRBV30 combines with J gene TRBJ2-7; D is possibly TRBD1 (5 bases). V lost 2 bases to trimming and J lost 7 bases, with 9 bases between them. Looked up from germline, CDR1 is GTSNPN and CDR2 is SVGIG (reference sequence). CDR3 size: 11 residues. The CDR3 sequence: CAWSITGEQYF. The CDR3 region has the DNA TGTGCCTGGAGTATAACAGGAGAGCAGTACTTC.

As regards this clonotype: The junction departs from the called germline gene at one end, perhaps through a read error. The chain uses TRBV12-3 or TRBV12-4 and TRBJ2-6; D might be TRBD2 (5 bases). This CDR3 region has 18 residues. The CDR3 sequence: CAISLAGLGKAGANVLTF. CDR3 coding DNA: TGTGCCATCAGTTTAGCCGGCCTCGGGAAGGCTGGGGCCAACGTCCTGACTTTC.

As concerns this clonotype: Possible read error: a much larger clone is one base away. V gene TRBV12-3 or TRBV12-4 combines with J gene TRBJ2-1; 10 bases are a match to TRBD2. Unmatched junction bases numbered 18, after V lost 7 bases and J lost 15 bases. The CDR3 is 15 residues long. The CDR3 reads CASKIKQITSGKVFF. CDR3 in DNA: TGTGCCAGCAAAATCAAGCAAATAACTAGCGGGAAGGTGTTCTTC.

On this clonotype itself: Just one base apart from a much larger clone, this may be a read error. The chain joins TRBV5-1 to TRBJ1-1; the D gene is possibly TRBD1 (6 bases). In germline, CDR1 is SGHRS, CDR2 YFSETQ. The CDR3 has 13 amino acids. The CDR3 protein is CANSLQGDTEAFF. CDR3 DNA sequence: TGCGCCAACAGCTTACAGGGTGACACTGAAGCTTTCTTT.